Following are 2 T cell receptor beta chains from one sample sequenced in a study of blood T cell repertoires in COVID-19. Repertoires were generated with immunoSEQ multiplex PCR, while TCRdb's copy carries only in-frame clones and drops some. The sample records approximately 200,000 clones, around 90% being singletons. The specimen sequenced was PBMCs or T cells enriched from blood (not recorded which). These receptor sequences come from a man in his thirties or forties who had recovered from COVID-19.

CDR3 DNA sequence: TGTGCCAGTAGTTCTCTGAGCTCTGGAAACACCATATATTTT. Protein sequence: CASSSLSSGNTIYF. The rearrangement links TRBV19 to TRBJ1-3; D gene ambiguous. The CDR3 contains 14 residues. V lost 5 bases to trimming and J lost 0 bases, with 8 bases between them. Looked up from germline, CDR1 is LNHDA and CDR2 is SQIVND (reference sequence).

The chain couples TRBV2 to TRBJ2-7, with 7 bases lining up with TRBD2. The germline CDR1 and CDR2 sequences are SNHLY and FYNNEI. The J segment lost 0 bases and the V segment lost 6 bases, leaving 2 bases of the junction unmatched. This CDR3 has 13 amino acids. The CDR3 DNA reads TGTGCCAGCAGGGGAGGGGACTCCTACGAGCAGTACTTC. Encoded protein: CASRGGDSYEQYF.